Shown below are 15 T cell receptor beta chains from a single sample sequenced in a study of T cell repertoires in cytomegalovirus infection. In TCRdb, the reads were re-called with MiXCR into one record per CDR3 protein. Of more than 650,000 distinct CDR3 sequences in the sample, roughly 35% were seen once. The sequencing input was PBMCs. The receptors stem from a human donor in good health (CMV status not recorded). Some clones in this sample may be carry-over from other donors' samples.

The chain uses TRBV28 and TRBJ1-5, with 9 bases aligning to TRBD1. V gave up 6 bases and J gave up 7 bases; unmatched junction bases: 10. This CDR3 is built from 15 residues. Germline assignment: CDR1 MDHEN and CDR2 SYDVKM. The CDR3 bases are TGTGCCAGCAGAACAGGGGGCGCGAGGGAACAGCCCCAGCATTTT. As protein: CASRTGGAREQPQHF.

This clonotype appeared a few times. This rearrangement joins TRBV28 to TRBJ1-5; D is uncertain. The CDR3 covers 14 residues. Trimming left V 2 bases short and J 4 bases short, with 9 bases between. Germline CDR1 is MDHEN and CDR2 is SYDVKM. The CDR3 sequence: CASSLRAENQPQHF. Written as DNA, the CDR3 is TGTGCCAGCAGTTTAAGAGCAGAAAATCAGCCCCAGCATTTT.

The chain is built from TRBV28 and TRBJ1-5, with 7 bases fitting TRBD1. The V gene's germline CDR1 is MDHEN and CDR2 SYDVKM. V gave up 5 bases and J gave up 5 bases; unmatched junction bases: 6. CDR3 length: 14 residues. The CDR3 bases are TGTGCCAGCAGTCTATCAGGGGGATATCAGCCCCAGCATTTT. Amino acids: CASSLSGGYQPQHF.

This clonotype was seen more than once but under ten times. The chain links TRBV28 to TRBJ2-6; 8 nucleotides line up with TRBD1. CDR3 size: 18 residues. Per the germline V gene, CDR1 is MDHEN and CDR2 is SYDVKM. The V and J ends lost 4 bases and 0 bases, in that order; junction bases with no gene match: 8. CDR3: CASSSTGGISSGANVLTF. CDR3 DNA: TGTGCCAGCAGTTCCACAGGGGGTATAAGCTCTGGGGCCAACGTCCTGACTTTC.

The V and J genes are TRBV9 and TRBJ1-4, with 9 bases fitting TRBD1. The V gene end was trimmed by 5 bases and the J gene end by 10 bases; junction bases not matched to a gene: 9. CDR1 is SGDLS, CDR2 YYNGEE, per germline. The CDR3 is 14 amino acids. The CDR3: CASSADRGWGKLFF. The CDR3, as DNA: TGTGCCAGCAGTGCGGACAGGGGATGGGGAAAACTGTTTTTT.

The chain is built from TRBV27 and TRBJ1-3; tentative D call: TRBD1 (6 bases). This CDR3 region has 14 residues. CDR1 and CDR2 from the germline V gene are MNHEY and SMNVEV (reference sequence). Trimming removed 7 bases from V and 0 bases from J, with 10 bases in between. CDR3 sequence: CASNQTGSGNTIYF. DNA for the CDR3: TGTGCCAGCAATCAGACAGGCTCTGGAAACACCATATATTTT.

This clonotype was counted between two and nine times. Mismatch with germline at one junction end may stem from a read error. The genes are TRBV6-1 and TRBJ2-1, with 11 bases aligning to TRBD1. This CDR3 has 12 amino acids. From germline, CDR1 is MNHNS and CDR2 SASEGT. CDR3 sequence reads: CASSFSGTGGIF. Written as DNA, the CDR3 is TGTGCCAGCAGTTTCTCCGGGACAGGGGGGATCTTC.

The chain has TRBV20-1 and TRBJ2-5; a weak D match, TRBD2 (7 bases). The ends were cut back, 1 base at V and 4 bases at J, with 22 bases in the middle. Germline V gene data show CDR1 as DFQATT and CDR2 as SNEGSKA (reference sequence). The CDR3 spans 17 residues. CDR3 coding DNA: TGCAGTGCTAGAGTTTTTAAGGGGGGGGGGACGGTAGAGACCCAGTACTTC. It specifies CSARVFKGGGTVETQYF.

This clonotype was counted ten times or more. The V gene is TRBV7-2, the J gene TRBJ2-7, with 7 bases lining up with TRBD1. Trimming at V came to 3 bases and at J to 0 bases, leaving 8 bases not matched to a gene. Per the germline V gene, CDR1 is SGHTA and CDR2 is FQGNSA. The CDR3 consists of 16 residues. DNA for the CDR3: TGTGCCAGCAGCTTCACCGGGACAGAGAGCTCCTACGAGCAGTACTTC. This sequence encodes CASSFTGTESSYEQYF.

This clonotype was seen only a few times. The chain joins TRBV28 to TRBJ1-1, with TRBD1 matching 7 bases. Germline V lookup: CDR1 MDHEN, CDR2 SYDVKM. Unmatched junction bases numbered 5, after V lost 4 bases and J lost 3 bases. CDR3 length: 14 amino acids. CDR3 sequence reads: CASSSPGQYTEAFF. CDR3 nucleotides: TGTGCCAGCAGTTCCCCGGGACAGTACACTGAAGCTTTCTTT.

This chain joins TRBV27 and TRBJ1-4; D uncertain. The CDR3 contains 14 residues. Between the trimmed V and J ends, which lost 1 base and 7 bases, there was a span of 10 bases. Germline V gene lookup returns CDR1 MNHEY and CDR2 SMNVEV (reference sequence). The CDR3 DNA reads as TGTGCCAGCAGTTTATGGGGTATAGGTGAAAAACTGTTTTTT. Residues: CASSLWGIGEKLFF.

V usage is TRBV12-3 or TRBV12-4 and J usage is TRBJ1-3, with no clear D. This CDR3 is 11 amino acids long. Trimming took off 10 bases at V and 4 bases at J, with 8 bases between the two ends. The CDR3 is CATRRGNTIYF. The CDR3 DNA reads TGTGCCACAAGGAGAGGAAACACCATATATTTT.

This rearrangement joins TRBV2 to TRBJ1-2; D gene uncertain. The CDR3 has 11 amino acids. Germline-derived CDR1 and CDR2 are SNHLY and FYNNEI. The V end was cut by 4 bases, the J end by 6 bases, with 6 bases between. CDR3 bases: TGTGCCAGCAGTGTAAAGGATGGCTACACCTTC. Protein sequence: CASSVKDGYTF.

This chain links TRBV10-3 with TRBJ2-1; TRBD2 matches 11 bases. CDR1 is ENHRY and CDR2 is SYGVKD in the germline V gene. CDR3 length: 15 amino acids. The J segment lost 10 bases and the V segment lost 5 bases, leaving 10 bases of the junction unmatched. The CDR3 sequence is CAISRSGGAAEEQFF. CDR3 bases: TGTGCCATCAGTCGTAGCGGGGGGGCGGCGGAGGAGCAGTTCTTC.

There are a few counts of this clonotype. This CDR3 reads CASSPWGTTITNEKLFF. The CDR3 coding sequence is TGTGCCAGCAGTCCCTGGGGGACGACTATTACTAATGAAAAACTGTTTTTT. The chain has TRBV12-3 or TRBV12-4 and TRBJ1-4; the D gene is possibly TRBD1 (5 bases). The CDR3 extends over 17 amino acids. The germline V and J ends were trimmed by 5 bases and 2 bases, with 18 bases remaining between them.